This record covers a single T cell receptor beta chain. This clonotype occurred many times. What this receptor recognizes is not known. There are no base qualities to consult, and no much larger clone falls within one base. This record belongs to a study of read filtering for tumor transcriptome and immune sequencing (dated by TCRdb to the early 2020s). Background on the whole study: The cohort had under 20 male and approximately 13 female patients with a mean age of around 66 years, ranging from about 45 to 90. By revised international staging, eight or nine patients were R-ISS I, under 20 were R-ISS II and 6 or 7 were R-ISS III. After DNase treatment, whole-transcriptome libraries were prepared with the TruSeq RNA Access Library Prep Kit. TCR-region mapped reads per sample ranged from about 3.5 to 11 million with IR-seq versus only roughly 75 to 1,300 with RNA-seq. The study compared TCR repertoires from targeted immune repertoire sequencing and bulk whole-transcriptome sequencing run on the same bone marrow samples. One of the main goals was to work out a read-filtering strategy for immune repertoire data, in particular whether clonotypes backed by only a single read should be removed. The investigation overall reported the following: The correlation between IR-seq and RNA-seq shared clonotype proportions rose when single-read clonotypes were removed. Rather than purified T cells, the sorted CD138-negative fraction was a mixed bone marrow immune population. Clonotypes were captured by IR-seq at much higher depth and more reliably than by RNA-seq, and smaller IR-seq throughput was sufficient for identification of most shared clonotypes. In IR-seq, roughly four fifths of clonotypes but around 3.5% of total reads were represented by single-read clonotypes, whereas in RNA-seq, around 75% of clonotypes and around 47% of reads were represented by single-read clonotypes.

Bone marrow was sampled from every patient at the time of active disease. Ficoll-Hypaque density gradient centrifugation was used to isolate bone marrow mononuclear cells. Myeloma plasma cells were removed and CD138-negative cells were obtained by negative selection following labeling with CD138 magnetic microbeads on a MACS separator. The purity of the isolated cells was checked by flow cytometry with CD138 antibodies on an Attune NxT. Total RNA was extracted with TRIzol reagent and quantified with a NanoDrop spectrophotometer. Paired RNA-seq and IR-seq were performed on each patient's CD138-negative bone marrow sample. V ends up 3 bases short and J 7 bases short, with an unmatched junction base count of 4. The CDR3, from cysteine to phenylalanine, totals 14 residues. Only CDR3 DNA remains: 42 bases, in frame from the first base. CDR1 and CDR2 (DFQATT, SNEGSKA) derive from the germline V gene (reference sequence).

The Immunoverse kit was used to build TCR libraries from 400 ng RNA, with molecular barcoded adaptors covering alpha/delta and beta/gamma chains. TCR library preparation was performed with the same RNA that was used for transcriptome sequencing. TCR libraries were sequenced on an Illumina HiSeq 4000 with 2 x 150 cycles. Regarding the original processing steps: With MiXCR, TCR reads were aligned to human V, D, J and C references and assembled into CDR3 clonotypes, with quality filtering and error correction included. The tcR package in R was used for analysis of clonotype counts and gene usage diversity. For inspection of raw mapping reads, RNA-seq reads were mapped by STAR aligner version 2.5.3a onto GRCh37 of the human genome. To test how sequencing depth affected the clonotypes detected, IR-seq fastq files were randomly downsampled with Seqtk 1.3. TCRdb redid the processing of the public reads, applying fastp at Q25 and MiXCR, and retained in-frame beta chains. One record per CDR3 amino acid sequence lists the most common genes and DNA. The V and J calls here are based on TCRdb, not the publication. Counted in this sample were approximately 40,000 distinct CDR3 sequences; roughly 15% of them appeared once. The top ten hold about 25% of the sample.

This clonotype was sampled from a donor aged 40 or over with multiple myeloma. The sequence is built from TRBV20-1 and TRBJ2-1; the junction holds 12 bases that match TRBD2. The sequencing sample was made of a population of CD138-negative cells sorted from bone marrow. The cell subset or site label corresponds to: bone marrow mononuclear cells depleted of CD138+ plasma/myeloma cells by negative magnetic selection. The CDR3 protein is CSASKTSGRNEQFF. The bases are TGCAGTGCTAGTAAGACTAGCGGGAGAAATGAGCAGTTCTTC.